This is a list of T cell receptor beta chains from one sample in a study of T cells after yellow fever vaccination. TCRdb re-called the 5' RACE reads through MiXCR, storing one row per CDR3 protein. The sample has about 630,000 distinct CDR3 sequences, 10% to 15% seen once. This specimen was PBMCs, taken on the day of the yellow fever booster vaccination. The receptors were sampled from a young man who received the YFV17D yellow fever vaccine. Each CDR3 is given with its conserved first and last residue. D genes are given only for firm matches. Rows may omit the clone size; those that give it use once, few, many or a size class.

d_call: TRBD1; v_call: TRBV27; j_call: TRBJ2-2; clone_size: NA; cdr3_aa: CASSPLTGGRDTGELFF; cdr3_nt: TGTGCCAGCAGTCCGTTGACAGGGGGAAGGGACACCGGGGAGCTGTTTTTT
d_call: NA; v_call: TRBV20-1; j_call: TRBJ2-1; clone_size: few; cdr3_aa: CSARVIGALYNEQFF; cdr3_nt: TGCAGTGCTAGAGTCATAGGAGCCCTCTACAATGAGCAGTTCTTC
d_call: NA; v_call: TRBV24-1; j_call: TRBJ2-3; clone_size: many; cdr3_aa: CATSDAVRSDTQYF; cdr3_nt: TGTGCCACCAGTGATGCGGTCCGGTCTGATACGCAGTATTTT
d_call: NA; v_call: TRBV7-2; j_call: TRBJ2-7; clone_size: NA; cdr3_aa: CASSLLGIHEQYF; cdr3_nt: TGTGCCAGCAGCTTATTGGGAATCCACGAGCAGTACTTC
d_call: NA; v_call: TRBV12-3/TRBV12-4; j_call: TRBJ2-7; clone_size: few; cdr3_aa: CASTLADSSYEQYF; cdr3_nt: TGTGCCAGCACCTTAGCGGATAGCTCCTACGAGCAGTACTTC
d_call: NA; v_call: TRBV12-3/TRBV12-4; j_call: TRBJ2-1; clone_size: many; cdr3_aa: CASSPDAYNEQFF; cdr3_nt: TGTGCCAGCAGTCCAGACGCCTACAATGAGCAGTTCTTC
d_call: NA; v_call: TRBV9; j_call: TRBJ2-2; clone_size: few; cdr3_aa: CASSVSQGGNGELFF; cdr3_nt: TGTGCCAGCAGCGTAAGCCAGGGCGGAAACGGGGAGCTGTTTTTT
d_call: TRBD2; v_call: TRBV12-3/TRBV12-4; j_call: TRBJ2-1; clone_size: many; cdr3_aa: CASRRTGGEYNEQFF; cdr3_nt: TGTGCCAGCCGCCGTACGGGAGGCGAATACAATGAGCAGTTCTTC
d_call: TRBD1; v_call: TRBV6-1; j_call: TRBJ2-5; clone_size: NA; cdr3_aa: CASSPDRGYQETQYF; cdr3_nt: TGTGCCAGCAGTCCCGACAGGGGGTACCAAGAGACCCAGTACTTC
d_call: NA; v_call: TRBV7-9; j_call: TRBJ1-5; clone_size: NA; cdr3_aa: CASSLDVTNQPQHF; cdr3_nt: TGTGCCAGCAGCTTAGATGTGACAAATCAGCCCCAGCATTTT
d_call: NA; v_call: TRBV6-1; j_call: TRBJ1-2; clone_size: NA; cdr3_aa: CASRMRQRSNYGYTF; cdr3_nt: TGTGCCAGCAGAATGCGACAGAGATCCAACTATGGCTACACCTTC